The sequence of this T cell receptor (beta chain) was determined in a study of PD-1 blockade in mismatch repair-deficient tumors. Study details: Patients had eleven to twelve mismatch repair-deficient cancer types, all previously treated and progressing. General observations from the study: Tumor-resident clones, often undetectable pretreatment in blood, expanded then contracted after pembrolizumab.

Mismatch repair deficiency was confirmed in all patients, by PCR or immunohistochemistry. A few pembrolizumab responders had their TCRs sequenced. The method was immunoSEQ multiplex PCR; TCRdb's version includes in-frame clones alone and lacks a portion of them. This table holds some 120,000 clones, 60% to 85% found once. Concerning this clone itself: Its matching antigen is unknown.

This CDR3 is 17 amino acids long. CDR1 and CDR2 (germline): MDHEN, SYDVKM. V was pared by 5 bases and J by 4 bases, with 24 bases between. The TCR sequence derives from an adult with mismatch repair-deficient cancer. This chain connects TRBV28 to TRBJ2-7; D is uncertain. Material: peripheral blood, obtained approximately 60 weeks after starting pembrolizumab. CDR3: CASSPTRPRSFNYEQYF. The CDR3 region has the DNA TGTGCCAGCAGTCCTACCCGCCCCAGGTCCTTTAATTACGAGCAGTACTTC.